The rows below give T cell receptor beta chains drawn from one sample of a study of blood T cells in healthy people across ages. TCRdb recomputed calls from the 5' RACE reads with MiXCR, one row per CDR3 protein. The sample has around 320,000 distinct CDR3 sequences, roughly a quarter seen once; the top ten hold approximately 29%. Source material: blood. All receptors come from a woman in her 70s in good health. Each CDR3 is given with its conserved first and last residue. D genes are given only for firm matches. Size tells how often a clone was seen (once, few, many) or the class of an expanded clone, and some rows leave it out.

TRBJ2-1,TRBD1,TRBV20-1,few,TGCAGTGCTAGTCCAACAGGGGCCAATGAGCAGTTCTTC,CSASPTGANEQFF
TRBJ2-3,NA,TRBV6-4,few,TGTGCCAGCAGTGAGAGAGGGGCGGACGGCCCCACAGATACGCAGTATTTT,CASSERGADGPTDTQYF
TRBJ2-1,NA,TRBV13,many,TGTGCCAGCAGCTTAGTGGCGGAGCAGTTCTTC,CASSLVAEQFF
TRBJ1-3,NA,TRBV15,NA,TGTGCCACCAGCAAGGGGTCGGCTGGAAACACCATATATTTT,CATSKGSAGNTIYF
TRBJ2-2,NA,TRBV7-3,many,TGTGCCAGCAGCTATAGTTTATCCGGGGAGCTGTTTTTT,CASSYSLSGELFF
TRBJ2-3,NA,TRBV6-1,NA,TGTGCCAGCAGGCGGGACCCGGCAGATACGCAGTATTTT,CASRRDPADTQYF
TRBJ2-1,NA,TRBV25-1,few,TGTGCCAGCAGGGGGAGCTCCTACAATGAGCAGTTCTTC,CASRGSSYNEQFF
TRBJ2-1,TRBD1,TRBV5-5,many,TGTGCCAGCAGCTTTAGGACGGACAGGCTAGATGGGCAGTTCTTC,CASSFRTDRLDGQFF
TRBJ2-5,TRBD2,TRBV14,few,TGTGCCAGCAGCCAAGTAGCGGGAGTCTCTGAGACCCAGTACTTC,CASSQVAGVSETQYF
TRBJ2-5,NA,TRBV20-1,NA,TGCAGTGCTAGAGTGGGGACACCCCGGGCAGAGACCCAGTACTTC,CSARVGTPRAETQYF
TRBJ1-4,TRBD1,TRBV12-3/TRBV12-4,few,TGTGCCAGCAGTGACTCGGGACAGCTTAATGAAAAACTGTTTTTT,CASSDSGQLNEKLFF
TRBJ1-5,TRBD1,TRBV2,NA,TGTGCCAGCAGTGAGAGGCAGGGGGCGGGTCAGCCCCAGCATTTT,CASSERQGAGQPQHF
TRBJ2-7,TRBD1,TRBV5-5,NA,TGTGCCAGCAGCCTTTTACAGGGGCGGCGGAACGAGCAGTACTTC,CASSLLQGRRNEQYF
TRBJ2-1,NA,TRBV7-2,few,TGTGCCAGCAGCCCCGACACGAACTCCTACAATGAGCAGTTCTTC,CASSPDTNSYNEQFF
TRBJ2-5,NA,TRBV4-1,NA,TGCGCCAGCAGCCCCTTCCCCAAGGGGTCCCAAGAGACCCAGTACTTC,CASSPFPKGSQETQYF
TRBJ2-7,NA,TRBV6-5,NA,TGTGCCAGCAGTCCGAGGGGTGCCTCCTACGGACAGTACTTC,CASSPRGASYGQYF
TRBJ2-3,NA,TRBV7-2,NA,TGTGCCAGCAGCTTAGATGGCAGAGGGGATACGCAGTATTTT,CASSLDGRGDTQYF
TRBJ2-1,NA,TRBV6-1,many,TGTGCCAGCAGTGAAGCAGGGCAGAACTACAATGAGCAGTTCTTC,CASSEAGQNYNEQFF
TRBJ2-7,TRBD2,TRBV28,many,TGTGCCAGCAGGACTAGCGGGAGTCACGAGCAGTACTTC,CASRTSGSHEQYF
TRBJ2-3,NA,TRBV28,NA,TGTGCCAGCAGTCCCACCTTTGGGGCCAGCTCAGATACGCAGTATTTT,CASSPTFGASSDTQYF
TRBJ1-4,NA,TRBV29-1,many,TGCAGCGTTGAGCGGGGGCAGAAACTGTTTTTT,CSVERGQKLFF
TRBJ2-7,NA,TRBV29-1,many,TGCAGCGTTGGTTGGAGGGACGAGCAGTACTTC,CSVGWRDEQYF
TRBJ2-1,NA,TRBV27,few,TGTGCCAGCAGTTTAGGTGGGTCCCGGGGGGAGCAGTTCTTC,CASSLGGSRGEQFF
TRBJ2-1,TRBD2,TRBV3-1,few,TGTGCCAGCGGCGCGGCGGGAGGCTCCTACAATGAGCAGTTCTTC,CASGAAGGSYNEQFF
TRBJ2-7,NA,TRBV5-1,NA,TGCGCCAGTGCCACAGGAGGGTCCTACGAGCAGTACTTC,CASATGGSYEQYF
TRBJ2-2,NA,TRBV29-1,few,TGCAGCGTTGCCCAGGGGAACACCGGGGAGCTGTTTTTT,CSVAQGNTGELFF
TRBJ1-4,NA,TRBV28,few,TGTGCCGTAAGGGGCAAGGGAAAACTGTTTTTT,CAVRGKGKLFF
TRBJ2-5,TRBD2,TRBV6-1,many,TGTGCCAGCAGTAAAGCGGGGTCCCAAGAGACCCAGTACTTC,CASSKAGSQETQYF
TRBJ2-5,TRBD1,TRBV4-2,NA,TGTGCCAGCAGCCCACGGGACAGGGACCAAGAGACCCAGTACTTC,CASSPRDRDQETQYF
TRBJ2-2,TRBD2,TRBV7-2,NA,TGTGCCAGCACCCTAGCGGGAGGAAACACCGGGGAGCTGTTTTTT,CASTLAGGNTGELFF
TRBJ2-1,TRBD1,TRBV19,few,TGTGCCAGTAGAACGGGACAGCCCTACAATGAGCAGTTCTTC,CASRTGQPYNEQFF
TRBJ2-3,TRBD1,TRBV7-2,few,TGTGCCAGCAGCCGAAGGACAGGTTCTAGCACAGATACGCAGTATTTT,CASSRRTGSSTDTQYF
TRBJ2-3,NA,TRBV20-1,NA,TGCAGTGCCGTCGGAGGTCAACTCACAGATACGCAGTATTTT,CSAVGGQLTDTQYF
TRBJ1-4,TRBD1,TRBV5-1,few,TGCGCCAGCAGCTTGGGGGGTAAGCCGGGACAGAATGAAAAACTGTTTTTT,CASSLGGKPGQNEKLFF
TRBJ2-7,TRBD1,TRBV6-2/TRBV6-3,once,TGTGCCAGCTTACGACCCGGGACAGGGGTCTACGAGCAGTACTTC,CASLRPGTGVYEQYF
TRBJ2-1,TRBD1,TRBV20-1,NA,TGCAGTGCCAAAAGGGACAGGGGCCCCTACAATGAGCAGTTCTTC,CSAKRDRGPYNEQFF
TRBJ1-2,NA,TRBV29-1,few,TGCAGCGGTGGACAGTTTGGATATGGCTACACCTTC,CSGGQFGYGYTF
TRBJ2-3,NA,TRBV20-1,NA,TGCAGTGCTAGAGGGAGTACGAGCGAGCCTACAGATACGCAGTATTTT,CSARGSTSEPTDTQYF
TRBJ2-1,NA,TRBV4-2,many,TGTGCCAGCAGCCAAGCCGGGCTAGAGATCCCCAATGAGCAGTTCTTC,CASSQAGLEIPNEQFF
TRBJ1-5,TRBD1,TRBV20-1,few,TGCAGTGCTAGGGGAGACAGGGCTAATCAGCCCCAGCATTTT,CSARGDRANQPQHF
TRBJ2-2,TRBD2,TRBV28,NA,TGTGCCAGCAGTTTTCTAGCGGGTTATACCGGGGAGCTGTTTTTT,CASSFLAGYTGELFF
TRBJ2-7,TRBD2,TRBV29-1,few,TGCAGCGTTGTGAGAGGACTAGCGGAGGGCTACGAGCAGTACTTC,CSVVRGLAEGYEQYF
TRBJ2-6,NA,TRBV29-1,few,TGCAGCGTTGAAGGAGGGGCCAACGTCCTGACTTTC,CSVEGGANVLTF
TRBJ2-1,NA,TRBV20-1,few,TGCAGTGCTAGAGTCATGTCGTCGGGGACCTCCGACAATGAGCAGTTCTTC,CSARVMSSGTSDNEQFF
TRBJ2-7,NA,TRBV7-2,once,TGTGCCAGCAGCTTCAAGGCAGGACACGAGCAGTACTTC,CASSFKAGHEQYF
TRBJ2-1,NA,TRBV12-3/TRBV12-4,NA,TGTGCCAGCAGTTTAATCGCTAGCGAGCAGTTCTTC,CASSLIASEQFF
TRBJ1-1,TRBD1,TRBV10-3,few,TGTGCCATCACCCCGACAGGGGAAGTGACTGAAGCTTTCTTT,CAITPTGEVTEAFF
TRBJ2-4,NA,TRBV4-3,few,TGCGCCAGCAGCCCAGACACCTCTAAAAGCATTCAGTACTTC,CASSPDTSKSIQYF
TRBJ1-1,NA,TRBV6-5,many,TGTGCCAGCAGACAGAACACTGAAGCTTTCTTT,CASRQNTEAFF
TRBJ2-5,TRBD1,TRBV18,NA,TGTGCCAGCTCACCGGGAAGGGTCGTCGAGGCCAGGGGGCCAGAGACCCAGTACTTC,CASSPGRVVEARGPETQYF
TRBJ2-1,NA,TRBV9,NA,TGTGCCAGCAGCGTAGATCCACTCTATGAGCAGTTCTTC,CASSVDPLYEQFF
TRBJ2-1,TRBD2,TRBV2,few,TGTGCCAGCAGTGAGAAGGGACTAGCGACCTACAATGAGCAGTTCTTC,CASSEKGLATYNEQFF
TRBJ1-2,NA,TRBV2,NA,TGTGCCAGCTTCCAACTGTCTAACTATGGCTACACCTTC,CASFQLSNYGYTF
TRBJ1-4,NA,TRBV7-9,NA,TGTGCCAGCAGCAGTCGTTGGGACGAAAAACTGTTTTTT,CASSSRWDEKLFF